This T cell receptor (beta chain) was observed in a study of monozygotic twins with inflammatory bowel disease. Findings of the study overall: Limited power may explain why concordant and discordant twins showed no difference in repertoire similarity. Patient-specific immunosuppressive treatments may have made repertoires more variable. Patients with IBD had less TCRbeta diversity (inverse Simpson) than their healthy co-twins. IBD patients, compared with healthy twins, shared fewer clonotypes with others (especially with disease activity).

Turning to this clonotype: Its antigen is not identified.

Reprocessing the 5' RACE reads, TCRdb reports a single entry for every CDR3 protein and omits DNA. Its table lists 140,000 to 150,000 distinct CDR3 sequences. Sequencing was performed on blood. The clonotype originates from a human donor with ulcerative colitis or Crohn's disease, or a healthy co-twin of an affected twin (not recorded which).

The CDR3: CASSLGLSVPEAFF. V and J are TRBV12-3 or TRBV12-4 and TRBJ1-1; TCRdb proposes TRBD1, but this gene call is untestable without DNA. The CDR3 sequence is 14 residues long.